Below are 26 T cell receptor beta chains sequenced from a single sample in a study of shared clonotypes between healthy human individuals (dated by TCRdb to 2019 to 2021). Receptor amplification or capture employed the immunoSEQ multiplex PCR assay. TCRdb took this table from immuneACCESS and kept in-frame rearrangements with V and J called. Such tables lack part of the clones; where checked against another copy, unresolved V genes explain under half of the gap, and the rest is unexplained. Across this sample there are more than 500,000 clones, with 95% to 97% seen only once. 0.055% to 0.075% of the sample belongs to the ten largest clones. Sequenced: naive CD4+ T cells sorted from blood. Explained via the paper, the cell subset or site label denotes: CD45RA+ positively selected. These receptors all come from a woman aged 25 to 39 in good health.

This clone was found once. This chain uses TRBV7-9 with TRBJ2-5; no clear D. This CDR3 comprises 12 residues. The germline V gene has CDR1 SEHNR and CDR2 FQNEAQ (reference sequence). Trimming left V 6 bases short and J 5 bases short, with 10 bases between. CDR3 sequence: CASRLDGETQYF. CDR3 nucleotide sequence: TGTGCCAGCAGGCTGGATGGGGAGACCCAGTACTTC. Combining the CDR3 with reference TRBV7-9 and TRBJ2-5 gives the whole variable domain DTGVSQNPRHKITKRGQNVTFRCDPISEHNRLYWYRQTLGQGPEFLTYFQNEAQLEKSRLLSDRFSAERPKGSFSTLEIQRTEQGDSAMYLCASRLDGETQYFGPGTRLLVL.

The chain employs TRBV5-1 and TRBJ1-1, with D unclear. CDR3 length: 15 amino acids. Trimming stripped 0 bases from V and 1 base from J, with 10 bases between. In germline, CDR1 is SGHRS, CDR2 YFSETQ. The CDR3 nucleotides read TGCGCCAGCAGCTTGGTTCTGGGATCGAACACTGAAGCTTTCTTT. Its protein is CASSLVLGSNTEAFF.

The rearrangement uses TRBV28 and TRBJ2-3, with 7 bases identical to TRBD2. From germline, CDR1 is MDHEN and CDR2 SYDVKM. CDR3 length: 13 residues. J was trimmed by 10 bases and V by 6 bases; bases with no gene match: 10. The CDR3 loop reads CASSSDLGGAQYF. The CDR3 DNA follows: TGTGCCAGCAGCTCCGACCTGGGAGGGGCGCAGTATTTT.

The chain has TRBV11-2 and TRBJ2-1; 7 positions match TRBD2. Trimming removed 1 base from V and 6 bases from J; junction bases left unmatched: 12. The CDR3 consists of 17 residues. Germline-derived CDR1 and CDR2 are SGHAT and FQNNGV. The CDR3 protein is CASSLGPGTIVSNEQFF. Written as DNA, the CDR3 is TGTGCCAGCAGCTTAGGACCCGGGACTATTGTCTCCAATGAGCAGTTCTTC.

V gene TRBV10-1 combines with J gene TRBJ1-4; D unclear. Germline lookup yields CDR1 WNHNN and CDR2 SYGVQD (reference sequence). The CDR3 is 13 amino acids. V was trimmed by 7 bases and J by 8 bases, leaving 14 bases between them. The chain's CDR3 is CASNSRLEEKLFF. The CDR3 nucleotides are TGCGCCAGCAACAGCCGATTGGAGGAAAAACTGTTTTTT.

This chain joins TRBV6-1 and TRBJ2-2; TRBD1 matches at 9 bases. This CDR3 has 15 residues. The V and J ends lost 6 bases and 5 bases, in that order; junction bases with no gene match: 7. Per germline, CDR1 MNHNS and CDR2 SASEGT. The DNA of the CDR3 is TGTGCCAGCAGGCCACAGGGGGCTAGTACCGGGGAGCTGTTTTTT. Translated: CASRPQGASTGELFF.

V is TRBV2 and J is TRBJ1-3; D call uncertain. Looked up from germline, CDR1 is SNHLY and CDR2 is FYNNEI. CDR3 size: 13 residues. The V gene lost 7 bases and the J gene lost 4 bases, with 11 bases spanning the gap. CDR3 DNA: TGTGCCAGCACTAATAGCCGCGGAAACACCATATATTTT. Translating it yields CASTNSRGNTIYF.

This clone was detected only once. The chain carries TRBV11-2 and TRBJ2-5; 7 bases fit TRBD1. Trimming cost V 4 bases and J 5 bases; bases outside gene matches: 7. Germline loops: CDR1 SGHAT, CDR2 FQNNGV. The CDR3 totals 14 residues. Here the CDR3 reads CASSSRQGSETQYF. For the CDR3, the DNA is TGTGCCAGCAGCTCCCGACAGGGTTCGGAGACCCAGTACTTC.

This chain uses TRBV5-1 with TRBJ1-4, with 8 bases aligning to TRBD1. Per the germline V gene, CDR1 is SGHRS and CDR2 is YFSETQ. The junction had 5 bases not matched to a gene; V was cut back by 3 bases and J by 7 bases. This CDR3 region has 14 residues. The CDR3 region is CASSSQGAGEKLFF. Here the CDR3 DNA reads TGCGCCAGCAGCTCGCAGGGGGCGGGTGAAAAACTGTTTTTT.

This chain connects TRBV5-1 to TRBJ1-3; D ambiguous. V was cut by 4 bases and J by 7 bases, with 12 bases left in between. The germline V gene encodes CDR1 SGHRS and CDR2 YFSETQ. The CDR3 consists of 13 residues. CDR3 protein: CASSDLDGNTIYF. CDR3 bases: TGCGCCAGCAGCGATTTGGACGGGAACACCATATATTTT.

The chain carries TRBV6-5 and TRBJ2-7, with 7 bases lining up with TRBD1. The CDR3 length is 15 residues. With V trimmed by 6 bases and J by 0 bases, 8 bases remained unmatched. Germline CDR1 is MNHEY and CDR2 is SVGAGI. The CDR3 coding sequence is TGTGCCAGCAGCCCCGACAGGGCGAGCTCCTACGAGCAGTACTTC. This sequence encodes CASSPDRASSYEQYF.

In this sample, this clone turned up once. The chain uses TRBV6-9 and TRBJ2-2; D call uncertain. CDR1 is MNHGY, CDR2 SVAAGI, per germline. Trimming removed 10 bases at V and 0 bases at J, with 15 bases between. There are 15 residues in the CDR3. CDR3: CATPGRRTNTGELFF. The CDR3 DNA reads TGTGCCACTCCCGGTCGACGGACGAACACCGGGGAGCTGTTTTTT.

The genes are TRBV18 and TRBJ2-3; weak D call: TRBD1 (6 bases). Germline CDR1 and CDR2: KGHSH and LQKENI. V gave up 3 bases and J gave up 0 bases, with 13 bases separating them. This CDR3 region has 16 residues. The CDR3 nucleotides are TGTGCCAGCTCACCCCGGGACACTTCTAGCACAGATACGCAGTATTTT. It yields the protein CASSPRDTSSTDTQYF.

This clone was picked up one time. The rearrangement joins TRBV7-2 to TRBJ2-1; 12 nucleotides match TRBD2. The V gene end was trimmed by 0 bases and the J gene end by 8 bases; junction bases not matched to a gene: 5. Per the germline V gene, CDR1 is SGHTA and CDR2 is FQGNSA. This CDR3 is 16 amino acids long. The CDR3 loop is CASSLASSGRVYEQFF. In DNA form, the CDR3 reads TGTGCCAGCAGCTTAGCTTCTAGCGGGAGGGTTTATGAGCAGTTCTTC.

The chain couples TRBV9 to TRBJ2-2, with 9 bases identical to TRBD2. The V gene's germline CDR1 is SGDLS and CDR2 YYNGEE. The CDR3 loop spans 16 amino acids. The V and J ends lost 3 bases and 3 bases, in that order; junction bases with no gene match: 6. Written as DNA, the CDR3 is TGTGCCAGCAGCGACCCAGCGGGAGGATACACCGGGGAGCTGTTTTTT. This encodes CASSDPAGGYTGELFF.

The chain has TRBV6-1 and TRBJ1-3; possible D gene TRBD1, 6 bases. This CDR3 spans 15 amino acids. The V end lost 4 bases, the J end lost 2 bases, and 12 bases lay between the germline ends. The germline V gene encodes CDR1 MNHNS and CDR2 SASEGT. For the CDR3, the DNA is TGTGCCAGCAGTGTTGGACAGCCAACTGGAAACACCATATATTTT. Translation: CASSVGQPTGNTIYF.

V gene TRBV11-1 combines with J gene TRBJ2-7; 9 nucleotides match TRBD1. CDR1 SGHAT and CDR2 FQDESV come from the germline V gene (reference sequence). CDR3 length: 14 residues. The ends lost 3 bases at V and 2 bases at J; junction bases unmatched: 2. Here the CDR3 reads CASSFGQGPYEQYF. The CDR3 bases are TGTGCCAGCAGCTTTGGACAGGGGCCCTACGAGCAGTACTTC.

This clone was seen only once. This chain uses TRBV11-1 with TRBJ2-1; the D is unclear. The CDR3 is made up of 13 amino acids. V was shortened by 4 bases and J by 6 bases, with 10 bases between the two germline ends. Germline lookup yields CDR1 SGHAT and CDR2 FQDESV (reference sequence). CDR3 coding DNA: TGTGCCAGCAGCTCCGGTCCTGGCAATGAGCAGTTCTTC. It is translated as CASSSGPGNEQFF.

The rearrangement uses TRBV4-1 and TRBJ2-7, with a possible D match to TRBD1 (6 bases). Per germline, CDR1 MGHRA and CDR2 YSYEKL. V lost 6 bases to trimming and J lost 5 bases, with 17 bases between them. This CDR3 spans 14 amino acids. The chain's CDR3 is CASRGGSQYHEQYF. CDR3 nucleotides: TGCGCCAGCAGAGGGGGTAGCCAGTACCACGAGCAGTACTTC.

The chain employs TRBV19 and TRBJ2-7, with TRBD1 identical over 11 bases. The junction had 9 bases not matched to a gene; V was cut back by 10 bases and J by 4 bases. CDR3 length: 14 amino acids. CDR1 LNHDA and CDR2 SQIVND come from the germline V gene (reference sequence). The CDR3, as DNA: TGTGCCACCGCACCAGGGACAGGGGGTTACGAGCAGTACTTC. Translating it yields CATAPGTGGYEQYF.

The chain joins TRBV4-1 to TRBJ1-3; D unclear. The CDR3 extends over 20 amino acids. Germline CDR1 is MGHRA and CDR2 is YSYEKL. Trimming took 3 bases from V and 0 from J, leaving 24 bases between them. The CDR3 coding sequence is TGCGCCAGCAGCCAGGATTCTAGTAGGCTTATTCATTTCTCTGGAAACACCATATATTTT. This translates into CASSQDSSRLIHFSGNTIYF.

This rearrangement joins TRBV6-6 to TRBJ2-1; D gene unclear. The CDR3 loop spans 14 amino acids. Trimming cost V 7 bases and J 4 bases, with 14 bases left between them. Germline V gives CDR1 MNHNY, CDR2 SVGAGI (reference sequence). Here the CDR3 DNA reads TGTGCCAGCACCAACGGCGTCACTTACAATGAGCAGTTCTTC. Its translation is CASTNGVTYNEQFF.

The chain carries TRBV27 and TRBJ1-5; D gene ambiguous. V lost 5 bases and J lost 0, with 17 bases in between. Germline V gene sequence: CDR1 MNHEY, CDR2 SMNVEV (reference sequence). The CDR3 runs to 17 residues. This chain's CDR3 is CASSQKARPNSNQPQHF. Here the CDR3 DNA reads TGTGCCAGCAGTCAAAAGGCCCGCCCGAATAGCAATCAGCCCCAGCATTTT.

This chain joins TRBV29-1 and TRBJ1-1; TRBD1 matches 10 bases. Per the germline V gene, CDR1 is SQVTM and CDR2 is ANQGSEA. The length of the CDR3 is 12 residues. Trimming cost V 5 bases and J 11 bases; bases outside gene matches: 8. The CDR3 DNA reads TGCAGCGTTCGACAGGGGGCGCGAATGGCTTTCTTT. It specifies CSVRQGARMAFF.

J is TRBJ1-2 and V is TRBV4-1; D may be TRBD1 (5 bases). The V gene's germline CDR1 is MGHRA and CDR2 YSYEKL. V lost 1 base to trimming and J lost 3 bases, with 15 bases between them. This CDR3 is built from 16 residues. CDR3 protein: CASSQVAGMTHYGYTF. Here the CDR3 DNA reads TGCGCCAGCAGCCAAGTTGCAGGGATGACGCACTATGGCTACACCTTC.

V and J are TRBV28 and TRBJ1-2, with TRBD1 matching 8 bases. V lost 5 bases, J lost 6 bases, and 5 bases stayed unmatched. Per germline, CDR1 MDHEN and CDR2 SYDVKM. The CDR3 has 13 amino acids. The CDR3 DNA follows: TGTGCCAGCAGTGCGGACAGGGACCATGGCTACACCTTC. Protein: CASSADRDHGYTF.